This T cell receptor (beta chain) is from a study of beta chain features in type 1 diabetes. The study, taken as a whole, reports: In patients and controls equally, PCR might favor templates that are shorter. Fewer junction insertions and more nucleotide deletions appeared in type 1 diabetes patients.

Sequenced material consisted of expressed TCRB transcripts (all of the isolated RNA was reverse transcribed). Naive, central memory and regulatory T cell samples produced a mean of approximately 3.6 million reads. Sequencing used immunoSEQ multiplex PCR; TCRdb keeps in-frame clones, though not all of them. The data hold roughly 230,000 clones, with around 9.6% observed a single time. The CDR3 loop spans 13 amino acids. The V and J ends lost 5 bases and 0 bases respectively, with 10 bases between them. Germline V gene lookup returns CDR1 SQVTM and CDR2 ANQGSEA. Turning to this clone: Its antigen is not identified.

The specimen sequenced was naive CD4+ T cells from blood. This clonotype originated in a woman aged 18-30 years in good health. The rearrangement joins TRBV29-1 to TRBJ1-1; no clear D gene. CDR3 DNA sequence: TGCAGCGTTCAGAGGCAGTTGAACACTGAAGCTTTCTTT. Translation: CSVQRQLNTEAFF.